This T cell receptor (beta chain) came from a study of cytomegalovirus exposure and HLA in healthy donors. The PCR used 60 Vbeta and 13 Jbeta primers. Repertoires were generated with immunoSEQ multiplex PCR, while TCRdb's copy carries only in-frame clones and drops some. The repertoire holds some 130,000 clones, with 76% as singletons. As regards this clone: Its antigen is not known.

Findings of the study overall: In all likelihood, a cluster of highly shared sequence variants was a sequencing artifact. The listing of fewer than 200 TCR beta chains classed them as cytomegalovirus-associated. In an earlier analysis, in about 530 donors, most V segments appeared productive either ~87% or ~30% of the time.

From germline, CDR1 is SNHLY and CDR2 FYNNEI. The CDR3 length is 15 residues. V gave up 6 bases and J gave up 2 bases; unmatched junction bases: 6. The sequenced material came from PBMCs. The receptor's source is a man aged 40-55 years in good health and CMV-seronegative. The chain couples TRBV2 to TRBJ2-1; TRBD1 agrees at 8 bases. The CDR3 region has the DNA TGTGCCAGCAGGACAGGGGCGGATGCCTACAATGAGCAGTTCTTC. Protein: CASRTGADAYNEQFF. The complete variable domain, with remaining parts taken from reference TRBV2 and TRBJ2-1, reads EPEVTQTPSHQVTQMGQEVILRCVPISNHLYFYWYRQILGQKVEFLVSFYNNEISEKSEIFDDQFSVERPDGSNFTLKIRSTKLEDSAMYFCASRTGADAYNEQFFGPGTRLTVL.